The 18 T cell receptor beta chains in this list originate from one sample, sequenced in a study of T cell responses to AZD1222 COVID-19 vaccine. The method was immunoSEQ multiplex PCR; TCRdb's version includes in-frame clones alone and lacks a portion of them. The sample includes over 130,000 clones, 85% to 95% of them seen just once. Specimen: peripheral blood, collected on day 0 of AZD1222 vaccination. The source of these receptors is an adult in good health.

J is TRBJ2-1 and V is TRBV14, with 9 bases identical to TRBD2. CDR3 length: 20 amino acids. Germline CDR1 is SGHDN and CDR2 is FVKESK. Germline trimming cut 0 bases from V and 0 bases from J; bases unmatched to any gene: 12. The CDR3 region is CASSQEGGLAGTFSYNEQFF. The CDR3 DNA reads as TGTGCCAGCAGCCAAGAAGGAGGGCTAGCGGGGACCTTCTCCTACAATGAGCAGTTCTTC.

The chain has TRBV6-6 and TRBJ1-2; D is uncertain. Germline lookup yields CDR1 MNHNY and CDR2 SVGAGI (reference sequence). The CDR3 is made up of 13 amino acids. The ends were cut back, 9 bases at V and 3 bases at J, with 14 bases in the middle. CDR3 nucleotides: TGTGCCAGTGCTGCAGGTAGATACTATGGCTACACCTTC. This sequence encodes CASAAGRYYGYTF.

This clone has just one count. The chain recombines TRBV19 with TRBJ1-6; D perhaps matches TRBD1 (5 bases). CDR1 is LNHDA, CDR2 SQIVND, per germline (reference sequence). V shed 3 bases and J shed 7 bases, with 13 bases lying between them. This CDR3 has 15 amino acids. The CDR3 sequence is CASSIPGRSNSPLHF. In DNA, the CDR3 is TGTGCCAGTAGTATTCCAGGGCGGTCGAATTCACCCCTCCACTTT.

This chain uses TRBV5-1 with TRBJ2-3; TRBD2 agrees at 7 bases. The CDR3 is 16 amino acids. Trimming cost V 0 bases and J 6 bases; bases outside gene matches: 10. Per germline, CDR1 SGHRS and CDR2 YFSETQ. CDR3 in DNA: TGCGCCAGCAGCTTGGACAGGCTAAGGGAGGGGGATACGCAGTATTTT. It codes for CASSLDRLREGDTQYF.

The chain links TRBV9 to TRBJ2-3; unclear D gene. Trimming shortened V by 0 bases and J by 1 base, and 12 bases separated the two germline ends. CDR3 length equals 16 residues. Germline loops: CDR1 SGDLS, CDR2 YYNGEE. The CDR3, as DNA: TGTGCCAGCAGCGTAGTGGTATGGCAGGGCACAGATACGCAGTATTTT. Its translation: CASSVVVWQGTDTQYF.

The J gene is TRBJ1-1, the V gene TRBV5-1, with no clear D. Germline CDR1 is SGHRS and CDR2 is YFSETQ. The ends were cut back, 1 base at V and 4 bases at J, with 8 bases in the middle. The CDR3 is 13 amino acids. In DNA form, the CDR3 reads TGCGCCAGCAGCTTGAATCTGGGCACTGAAGCTTTCTTT. Amino acid sequence: CASSLNLGTEAFF.

This clone was counted only a few times. V gene TRBV6-1 combines with J gene TRBJ2-1; TRBD2 is a possible D gene (6 bases). V was cut by 2 bases and J by 7 bases, with 18 bases left in between. Germline lookup yields CDR1 MNHNS and CDR2 SASEGT. The CDR3 has 16 residues. The DNA of the CDR3 is TGTGCCAGCAGTGAAATCAAGACGGGGACTGGAAATGAGCAGTTCTTC. Amino acid sequence: CASSEIKTGTGNEQFF.

This clone came up once. The chain joins TRBV9 to TRBJ1-2; possible D gene TRBD1, 5 bases. The CDR3 runs to 15 residues. The V gene's germline CDR1 is SGDLS and CDR2 YYNGEE. The ends were cut back, 4 bases at V and 8 bases at J, with 21 bases in the middle. CDR3: CASSPSPTEGYGYTF. CDR3 nucleotide sequence: TGTGCCAGCAGCCCAAGCCCGACGGAGGGGTACGGCTACACCTTC.

This clone was recorded only once. The chain links TRBV30 to TRBJ1-5; possibly TRBD1 for D (6 bases). Germline assignment: CDR1 GTSNPN and CDR2 SVGIG (reference sequence). The CDR3 runs 13 residues. Trimming stripped 5 bases from V and 3 bases from J, with 11 bases between. In DNA form, the CDR3 reads TGTGCCTGGCGAGGACAGTACAATCAGCCCCAGCATTTT. This encodes CAWRGQYNQPQHF.

CDR3 DNA: TGTGCCAGCAGCTTAGTAGGGTTACGCGAGCAGTACGTC. It specifies CASSLVGLREQYV. This chain uses TRBV11-3 with TRBJ2-7; no firm D call. Germline loops: CDR1 SGHNT, CDR2 YENEEA. V was shortened by 1 base and J by 6 bases, with 10 bases between the two germline ends. This CDR3 spans 13 amino acids.

The chain employs TRBV12-3 or TRBV12-4 and TRBJ2-7; D call uncertain. The CDR3 covers 11 residues. V shed 4 bases and J shed 6 bases, with 7 bases lying between them. Written as DNA, the CDR3 is TGTGCCAGCAGTTACACCTCCGAGCAGTACGTC. Protein: CASSYTSEQYV.

V gene TRBV10-3 combines with J gene TRBJ1-2, with 9 bases lining up with TRBD1. Trimming at V came to 6 bases and at J to 5 bases, leaving 7 bases not matched to a gene. This CDR3 region has 14 residues. Looked up from germline, CDR1 is ENHRY and CDR2 is SYGVKD. The CDR3 coding sequence is TGTGCCATCAGGGGACAGGGTGGGAGGTATGGCTACACCTTC. Protein product: CAIRGQGGRYGYTF.

V is TRBV20-1 and J is TRBJ1-6, with 8 positions matching TRBD1. The junction had 9 bases not matched to a gene; V was cut back by 3 bases and J by 2 bases. This CDR3 spans 17 amino acids. Germline V gene lookup returns CDR1 DFQATT and CDR2 SNEGSKA (reference sequence). The CDR3 sequence is CSASPPGQGAYNSPLHF. CDR3 DNA: TGCAGTGCTAGTCCCCCCGGACAGGGCGCCTATAATTCACCCCTCCACTTT.

The chain's CDR3 is CASSLLAWGNTEAFF. In DNA, the CDR3 is TGTGCCAGCAGCTTACTCGCGTGGGGGAACACTGAAGCTTTCTTT. The chain joins TRBV7-2 to TRBJ1-1; unclear D gene. The V end lost 2 bases, the J end lost 1 base, and 11 bases lay between the germline ends. The CDR3 runs to 15 residues. The germline V gene encodes CDR1 SGHTA and CDR2 FQGNSA.

J is TRBJ2-3 and V is TRBV7-3; weak D call: TRBD1 (5 bases). V lost 4 bases, J lost 6 bases, and 11 bases lay in between. The CDR3 has 13 residues. CDR1 is SGHTA and CDR2 is FQGTGA in the germline V gene. The CDR3 sequence is CASSSPPGDTQYF. CDR3 nucleotide sequence: TGTGCCAGCAGCTCACCTCCAGGGGATACGCAGTATTTT.

The chain combines TRBV19 with TRBJ1-3; D ambiguous. The CDR3 is 15 residues long. CDR1 and CDR2 (germline): LNHDA, SQIVND (reference sequence). Trimming stripped 7 bases from V and 1 base from J, with 14 bases between. The CDR3 coding sequence is TGTGCCAGTAAGGAGGGAGTACTTTCTGGAAACACCATATATTTT. Protein: CASKEGVLSGNTIYF.

V is TRBV6-4 and J is TRBJ1-5; D ambiguous. CDR3 length equals 13 residues. Trimming shortened V by 11 bases and J by 3 bases, and 14 bases separated the two germline ends. CDR1 MRHNA and CDR2 SNTAGT come from the germline V gene. The CDR3 is CAFKRTPNQPQHF. In nucleotides, the CDR3 is TGTGCCTTTAAAAGGACCCCCAATCAGCCCCAGCATTTT.

The chain has TRBV15 and TRBJ1-4; 8 nucleotides agree with TRBD1. Germline CDR1 and CDR2: LNHNV and YYDKDF (reference sequence). Losses at the gene ends were 2 bases for V and 3 bases for J; bases not matched to a gene: 11. The CDR3 consists of 18 residues. CDR3 sequence: CATSRWGGQEGANEKLFF. CDR3 bases: TGTGCCACCAGCAGATGGGGGGGACAGGAGGGTGCTAATGAAAAACTGTTTTTT.